The 26 T cell receptor beta chains listed next were all sequenced from one sample in a study of shared clonotypes between healthy human individuals. Method: immunoSEQ multiplex PCR; TCRdb's copy keeps in-frame clones and lacks some. The data contain 2 million to 3 million clones, more than 85% of them singletons. Specimen: naive CD4+ T cells from PBMCs. Documented subset: CD45RA+ positively selected. The receptors shown here come from a man younger than 35 in good health. Some clones in this sample may be carry-over from other donors' samples.

For the CDR3, the DNA is TGTGCCAGCAGCTTAGGATCCATGAACACTGAAGCTTTCTTT. It is translated as CASSLGSMNTEAFF. The gene calls are TRBV7-2 and TRBJ1-1, with no clear D. Germline V gene sequence: CDR1 SGHTA, CDR2 FQGNSA. Trimming took off 1 base at V and 0 bases at J, with 6 bases between the two ends. There are 14 residues in the CDR3.

In the case of this clone: The same CDR3 is also encoded by other DNA sequences in this sample. The chain is built from TRBV6-1 and TRBJ2-1, with TRBD2 identical over 11 bases. Trimming took 4 bases from V and 3 from J; bases not matched to a gene: 2. This CDR3 is 15 amino acids long. Germline V gene data show CDR1 as MNHNS and CDR2 as SASEGT. The CDR3, as DNA: TGTGCCAGCAGTGTGACTAGCGGGAACTACAATGAGCAGTTCTTC. It specifies CASSVTSGNYNEQFF.

This clone is a singleton in its sample. V usage is TRBV11-2 and J usage is TRBJ1-1, with D unclear. Germline CDR1 is SGHAT and CDR2 is FQNNGV. The CDR3 length is 12 residues. V gave up 2 bases and J gave up 6 bases, with 7 bases separating them. CDR3 nucleotides: TGTGCCAGCAGCTTATCGCAGCCTGAAGCTTTCTTT. Translation gives CASSLSQPEAFF.

The V call is TRBV4-3, the J call TRBJ2-1, with D possibly matching TRBD2 (5 bases). The length of the CDR3 is 14 residues. Trimming stripped 2 bases from V and 15 bases from J, with 20 bases between. Germline V CDR1 and CDR2: LGHNA, YSLEER. DNA for the CDR3: TGCGCCAGCAGCCAAAAGATAGGACTCACCCAGCGGTTCTTC. It translates to CASSQKIGLTQRFF.

V and J are TRBV11-1 and TRBJ2-1, with 8 bases fitting TRBD1. Germline V gene data show CDR1 as SGHAT and CDR2 as FQDESV (reference sequence). This CDR3 is 13 amino acids long. V shed 3 bases and J 9 bases; nucleotides not matched to a gene: 4. As DNA, the CDR3 is TGTGCCAGCAGCTTCGACAGGGGTGGTGAGCAGTTCTTC. Its translation: CASSFDRGGEQFF.

Points on this clone: Other nucleotide sequences from this sample produce the same CDR3. The chain combines TRBV4-2 with TRBJ1-3; D call uncertain. Trimming cost V 0 bases and J 0 bases, with 6 bases left between them. Germline CDR1 and CDR2: LGHNA and YNFKEQ. The length of the CDR3 is 15 residues. This chain's CDR3 is CASSQDRGSGNTIYF. CDR3 in DNA: TGTGCCAGCAGCCAAGACAGAGGCTCTGGAAACACCATATATTTT.

The rearrangement uses TRBV30 and TRBJ1-2; 12 bases agree with TRBD1. From germline, CDR1 is GTSNPN and CDR2 SVGIG (reference sequence). With 6 bases clipped from V and 3 bases from J, the junction kept 5 bases outside the gene matches. This CDR3 is 14 amino acids long. The CDR3 is CACRDRGPYYGYTF. CDR3 DNA: TGTGCCTGCCGGGACAGGGGGCCGTACTATGGCTACACCTTC.

The chain joins TRBV10-1 to TRBJ2-7; 9 nucleotides line up with TRBD1. The CDR3 consists of 15 residues. V trimming: 6 bases; J trimming: 5 bases; junction bases outside the gene matches: 11. Germline CDR1 reads WNHNN; CDR2 reads SYGVQD (reference sequence). This CDR3 is CASSQVGQGTHEQYF. CDR3 coding DNA: TGCGCCAGCAGCCAGGTCGGACAGGGGACCCACGAGCAGTACTTC.

In this sample, this clone turned up once. For the CDR3, the DNA is TGCGCCAGCAGCTTGGATGGGACTAGTGCCCCCTACAATGAGCAGTTCTTC. Its translation: CASSLDGTSAPYNEQFF. The chain joins TRBV5-1 to TRBJ2-1, with 8 bases lining up with TRBD2. The CDR3 runs 17 residues. Trimming removed 0 bases from V and 2 bases from J; junction bases left unmatched: 7. The germline CDR1 and CDR2 sequences are SGHRS and YFSETQ.

This sequence joins TRBV27 and TRBJ2-1; D call uncertain. V was trimmed by 1 base and J by 0 bases, leaving 19 bases between them. The CDR3 is 19 residues long. Germline V gene sequence: CDR1 MNHEY, CDR2 SMNVEV (reference sequence). The CDR3 sequence is CASSLFAAIFSSSYNEQFF. In DNA form, the CDR3 reads TGTGCCAGCAGTTTATTCGCGGCAATCTTCTCGAGCTCCTACAATGAGCAGTTCTTC.

This chain links TRBV2 with TRBJ2-3; D is perhaps TRBD2 (6 bases). This CDR3 spans 14 amino acids. The germline V gene encodes CDR1 SNHLY and CDR2 FYNNEI. Trimming stripped 4 bases from V and 5 bases from J, with 13 bases between. CDR3 residues: CASSVQTGLDTQYF. The CDR3 region has the DNA TGTGCCAGCAGTGTACAAACGGGACTAGATACGCAGTATTTT.

This clone was seen a single time. This chain connects TRBV6-6 to TRBJ2-7; 7 nucleotides align to TRBD1. CDR1 and CDR2 from the germline V gene are MNHNY and SVGAGI (reference sequence). There are 13 residues in the CDR3. With V trimmed by 6 bases and J by 2 bases, 4 bases remained unmatched. The CDR3 sequence is CASRSGGPYEQYF. The DNA of the CDR3 is TGTGCCAGCAGGTCAGGGGGTCCCTACGAGCAGTACTTC.

V gene TRBV6-1 combines with J gene TRBJ2-3; D remains unclear. Per germline, CDR1 MNHNS and CDR2 SASEGT. This CDR3 has 14 amino acids. V lost 9 bases and J 0 bases, leaving 13 bases between the germline ends. CDR3 sequence: CASRMVGSTDTQYF. CDR3 coding DNA: TGTGCCAGTCGCATGGTAGGGAGCACAGATACGCAGTATTTT.

The chain links TRBV4-3 to TRBJ1-1; 7 positions agree with TRBD1. The CDR3 has 14 amino acids. The V segment lost 6 bases and the J segment 1 base; nucleotides outside the gene matches: 5. Germline loops: CDR1 LGHNA, CDR2 YSLEER. The CDR3 sequence: CASRIGQENTEAFF. The CDR3 nucleotides are TGCGCCAGCAGGATAGGACAGGAGAACACTGAAGCTTTCTTT.

The chain employs TRBV5-6 and TRBJ1-4; D might be TRBD1 (5 bases). V was pared by 0 bases and J by 8 bases, with 26 bases between. CDR1 and CDR2 from the germline V gene are SGHDT and YYEEEE. The CDR3 covers 19 residues. The CDR3 is CASSLGGVGGSIPSEKLFF. The CDR3 region has the DNA TGTGCCAGCAGCTTGGGCGGGGTTGGGGGATCCATACCCTCCGAAAAACTGTTTTTT.

V and J are TRBV19 and TRBJ2-5; 7 nucleotides agree with TRBD1. This CDR3 has 15 amino acids. Germline V gives CDR1 LNHDA, CDR2 SQIVND (reference sequence). V lost 6 bases and J lost 1; bases outside the gene matches: 8. The CDR3 here is CASSLTGVAQETQYF. As DNA, the CDR3 is TGTGCCAGTAGCCTAACAGGGGTAGCCCAAGAGACCCAGTACTTC.

As concerns this clone: Other DNA variants within this sample encode the same CDR3. The chain recombines TRBV29-1 with TRBJ2-1; the D call may be TRBD1 or TRBD2 (5 bases each). CDR3 length equals 15 residues. The V and J ends lost 4 bases and 0 bases respectively, with 13 bases between them. Germline V gives CDR1 SQVTM, CDR2 ANQGSEA. CDR3 DNA: TGCAGCGTTGTCGGGACCCCGAGCTCCTACAATGAGCAGTTCTTC. Its translation: CSVVGTPSSYNEQFF.

The chain employs TRBV19 and TRBJ2-2; 8 bases are a match to TRBD1. Unmatched junction bases numbered 8, after V lost 4 bases and J lost 7 bases. This CDR3 region has 15 residues. Per the germline V gene, CDR1 is LNHDA and CDR2 is SQIVND (reference sequence). The CDR3 DNA follows: TGTGCCAGTAGTACCTCAGGGGGCTGGAACGGGGAGCTGTTTTTT. Protein: CASSTSGGWNGELFF.

The rearrangement uses TRBV29-1 and TRBJ1-2, with TRBD1 matching 9 bases. With V trimmed by 4 bases and J by 5 bases, 14 bases remained unmatched. The CDR3 is made up of 16 amino acids. Germline assignment: CDR1 SQVTM and CDR2 ANQGSEA. The CDR3 reads CSVGTYGTGSEYGYTF. The CDR3 nucleotides are TGCAGCGTTGGGACCTACGGGACAGGGTCCGAGTATGGCTACACCTTC. The whole variable domain, remainder taken from reference TRBV29-1 and TRBJ1-2, is SAVISQKPSRDICQRGTSLTIQCQVDSQVTMMFWYRQQPGQSLTLIATANQGSEATYESGFVIDKFPISRPNLTFSTLTVSNMSPEDSSIYLCSVGTYGTGSEYGYTFGSGTRLTVV.

V and J are TRBV7-2 and TRBJ2-2; a possible D gene is TRBD1 (5 bases). V was trimmed by 0 bases and J by 6 bases, leaving 11 bases between them. This CDR3 is 15 amino acids long. Germline V lookup: CDR1 SGHTA, CDR2 FQGNSA. CDR3 sequence: CASSLAGVVSGELFF. CDR3 DNA sequence: TGTGCCAGCAGCTTAGCAGGGGTGGTTTCCGGGGAGCTGTTTTTT.

This chain uses TRBV7-2 with TRBJ2-1, with 9 bases fitting TRBD2. The CDR3 length is 13 residues. Germline-derived CDR1 and CDR2 are SGHTA and FQGNSA. V lost 1 base to trimming and J lost 11 bases; unmatched junction nucleotides: 3. CDR3 loop: CASSLGASGKQFF. The CDR3 bases are TGTGCCAGCAGCTTAGGGGCTAGCGGGAAGCAGTTCTTC.

The chain has TRBV5-1 and TRBJ2-2, with D possibly TRBD1 on 6 matching bases. Deletions cut 0 bases from V and 7 bases from J, with 13 bases between. The CDR3 has 15 residues. CDR1 is SGHRS, CDR2 YFSETQ, per germline. The CDR3, as DNA: TGCGCCAGCAGCTTGGGGGGGCGCATCGGCGGGGAGCTGTTTTTT. It is translated as CASSLGGRIGGELFF. Variable domain in full (rest from reference TRBV5-1 and TRBJ2-2): KAGVTQTPRYLIKTRGQQVTLSCSPISGHRSVSWYQQTPGQGLQFLFEYFSETQRNKGNFPGRFSGRQFSNSRSEMNVSTLELGDSALYLCASSLGGRIGGELFFGEGSRLTVL.

In the case of this clone: This sample includes further DNA sequences coding for the same CDR3. The chain uses TRBV5-1 and TRBJ2-5, with 9 nucleotides matching TRBD1. The CDR3 has 14 residues. V was pared by 4 bases and J by 1 base, with 2 bases of the junction left unmatched. CDR1 is SGHRS, CDR2 YFSETQ, per germline. The CDR3 DNA reads as TGCGCCAGCAGCCTGACAGGGGGCCAAGAGACCCAGTACTTC. This codes for CASSLTGGQETQYF.

With regard to this clone: The sample contains more than one DNA sequence encoding this CDR3. This chain's CDR3 is CASSPPVAAYEQYF. The CDR3 DNA sequence: TGTGCCAGCTCACCACCAGTAGCAGCCTACGAGCAGTACTTC. The V gene is TRBV18, the J gene TRBJ2-7, with D uncertain. V lost 0 bases to trimming and J lost 2 bases, with 8 bases between them. CDR1 is KGHSH and CDR2 is LQKENI in the germline V gene. The CDR3 runs 14 residues. The full variable domain, its missing parts supplied by reference TRBV18 and TRBJ2-7, is NAGVMQNPRHLVRRRGQEARLRCSPMKGHSHVYWYRQLPEEGLKFMVYLQKENIIDESGMPKERFSAEFPKEGPSILRIQQVVRGDSAAYFCASSPPVAAYEQYFGPGTRLTVT.

This chain uses TRBV6-5 with TRBJ2-1, with D possibly being TRBD2 (5 bases). Deletions cut 8 bases from V and 2 bases from J, with 16 bases between. The CDR3 runs 15 residues. In germline, CDR1 is MNHEY, CDR2 SVGAGI. The CDR3 DNA reads as TGTGCCAGCCGAATAAGGACTCCCCCCTACAATGAGCAGTTCTTC. Its protein product is CASRIRTPPYNEQFF.

The chain combines TRBV5-1 with TRBJ2-5; D is possibly TRBD2 (5 bases). The length of the CDR3 is 15 residues. Germline lookup yields CDR1 SGHRS and CDR2 YFSETQ. Trimming left V 5 bases short and J 1 base short, with 15 bases between. DNA for the CDR3: TGCGCCAGCAGTGCGGTCGGCACTAGCCAAGAGACCCAGTACTTC. It encodes CASSAVGTSQETQYF.